This entry features one T cell receptor beta chain sequence. This clonotype was detected a few times. Its antigen remains unidentified. Per-nucleotide qualities are absent, and no much larger clonotype sits a single base away. These data are taken from a study of T cell repertoires in cytomegalovirus infection (dated by TCRdb to between 2017 and 2020). The study in broad terms: Peptide stimulations targeted recently identified HLA-C-restricted CMV epitopes, whose presentation resists viral immunomodulation, together with well-studied HLA-B-restricted epitopes. Donor HLA type was relevant to the analysis, as public TCR beta signatures indicated carriage of CMV infection together with the matching HLA type. The study at large found these results: In both this cohort and an independent cohort of 350 or so donors, the cumulative frequency of public TCR beta family members distinguished carriers of CMV infection plus the relevant HLA type. The ex vivo response was dominated by HLA-C-restricted CMV-specific TCR beta clonotypes, which also provided the single most frequent clonotype in two of eight donors.

The meaning of the sample's treatment or condition label: in vitro stimulation with specific CMV peptide epitopes to enrich CMV-specific T cells. Including cysteine and phenylalanine, the CDR3 has 13 amino acids. The DNA shown is the 39-base CDR3, in frame from base 1. CDR1 and CDR2, per the germline V gene (reference sequence), are SEHNR and FQNEAQ. The germline ends are 9 bases apart after V is trimmed by 1 base and J by 8 bases. Instrument on record: Illumina HiSeq 1500. The public sequencing data were trimmed at Q25 with fastp and processed into clonotypes with MiXCR by TCRdb, which kept only in-frame beta chains. Here each entry gathers all rows of one CDR3 protein and keeps the most common genes and DNA. Here the sample has roughly 860,000 distinct CDR3 sequences; around a third occur a single time. Roughly 12% of the sample comes from the top ten.

The receptor chain draws on TRBV7-9 and TRBJ2-1; the D segment is perhaps TRBD1 or TRBD2, each sharing 5 matched bases. The TCR sequence derives from a human donor in good health (CMV status not recorded). Some clones in this sample may be carry-over from other donors' samples. The sequencing here drew on cultured CD8+ T cells from PBMCs, taken from culture after CMV antigen stimulation. In nucleotide form, the sequence is TGTGCCAGCAGCTTAGGGGACCTCGATGAGCAGTTCTTC. This encodes CASSLGDLDEQFF.